The 5 T cell receptor beta chains in this list originate from one sample, sequenced in a study of post-analysis software for immune sequencing data. Antigens for these TCRs are unknown. Libraries were made from TCR beta cDNA, and they carried unique molecular identifiers. TCRdb analysed the PCR reads with MiXCR anew, one entry per CDR3 protein. The data contain 740,000 or so distinct CDR3 sequences, roughly 50% of them singletons. The study's findings and limits: TRBV segments more frequent in patients than in controls numbered several and included TRBV5-6, TRBV5-1 and TRBV20-1.

The sequenced material came from blood. Source of these receptors: a girl aged 5 to 17 with multiple sclerosis.

This clonotype showed up just a few times. The rearrangement uses TRBV12-3 or TRBV12-4 and TRBJ2-7, with 14 bases that match TRBD2. Matching the DNA end better, TRBJ2-5 makes the J call doubtful. The CDR3 is made up of 17 amino acids. CDR3 amino acids: CASSRRTSGRRQETQYF. As DNA, the CDR3 is TGTGCCAGCAGCCGAAGGACTAGCGGGAGGCGCCAAGAGACCCAGTACTTC.

In its sample, this clonotype was seen a few times. V usage is TRBV20-1 and J usage is TRBJ2-3; D unresolved. The CDR3 is 14 residues long. Germline CDR1 reads DFQATT; CDR2 reads SNEGSKA (reference sequence). V was cut by 6 bases and J by 2 bases, with 15 bases left in between. The CDR3 is CSALSARFTDTQYF. DNA of the CDR3: TGCAGTGCCCTATCGGCGCGGTTCACAGATACGCAGTATTTT.

This clonotype was counted only a few times. One end of the junction is discordant with germline, which a read error may explain. The rearrangement links TRBV5-1 to TRBJ1-1; no clear D gene. The CDR3 runs to 13 residues. CDR1 and CDR2 (germline): SGHRS, YFSETQ. The CDR3 DNA reads TGTGCCAGCAGCTTTGGTAGGAACACTGAAGCTTTCTTT. This codes for CASSFGRNTEAFF. The whole variable domain, filled in from reference TRBV5-1 and TRBJ1-1, reads KAGVTQTPRYLIKTRGQQVTLSCSPISGHRSVSWYQQTPGQGLQFLFEYFSETQRNKGNFPGRFSGRQFSNSRSEMNVSTLELGDSALYLCASSFGRNTEAFFGQGTRLTVV.

The chain is built from TRBV7-3 and TRBJ2-3, with TRBD1 matching over 7 bases. This CDR3 is 17 amino acids long. The ends lost 5 bases at V and 1 base at J; junction bases unmatched: 12. From germline, CDR1 is SGHTA and CDR2 FQGTGA. CDR3 protein: CASSLSTGKVGTDTQYF. CDR3 nucleotide sequence: TGTGCCAGCAGCCTTTCGACAGGGAAGGTTGGCACAGATACGCAGTATTTT.

The J gene is TRBJ2-5, the V gene TRBV7-8; a possible D gene is TRBD2 (6 bases). CDR1 is SGHVS, CDR2 FQNEAQ, per germline. The CDR3 extends over 12 amino acids. V was shortened by 11 bases and J by 4 bases, with 14 bases between the two germline ends. CDR3 loop: CALSPAGETQYF. As DNA, the CDR3 is TGTGCCCTTAGTCCAGCGGGAGAGACCCAGTACTTC.